Listed below are T cell receptor beta chains from one sample, sequenced in a study of T cell responses to AZD1222 COVID-19 vaccine. Using immunoSEQ multiplex PCR, the repertoire was profiled, and TCRdb retains in-frame clones only, with some absent. This sample has roughly 150,000 clones, with nearly 95% found just once. The material sequenced was peripheral blood, taken on day 0 of AZD1222 vaccination. The receptors stem from an adult in good health. The CDR3 runs from the conserved cysteine through the conserved F or W. The D gene is left open where the match is weak. Where a row states a size, it is once, few, many or the class of an expanded clone; other rows omit it.

J	size	V	D	length	DNA	CDR3
TRBJ2-2	.	TRBV7-9	TRBD1	14	TGTGCCAGCAGTCTTACAGGGGGCACCGGGGAGCTGTTTTTT	CASSLTGGTGELFF
TRBJ2-7	.	TRBV7-2	.	14	TGTGCCAGCAACCAACAGGGAGGCGGGTACGAGCAGTACTTC	CASNQQGGGYEQYF
TRBJ2-1	.	TRBV6-1	.	13	TGTGCCAGCCAGGGTCTTGAATACAATGAGCAGTTCTTC	CASQGLEYNEQFF
TRBJ2-7	.	TRBV7-3	TRBD2	15	TGTGCCAGCAGCCGTAACAGCGGGACCGCCTACGAGCAGTACTTC	CASSRNSGTAYEQYF
TRBJ2-3	once	TRBV4-2	TRBD2	16	TGTGCCAGCAGCCAAGAGTGGCGGGAGGGCACAGATACGCAGTATTTT	CASSQEWREGTDTQYF
TRBJ1-4	.	TRBV2	.	15	TGTGCCAGCATGGCCAGGACTGCAACTAATGAAAAACTGTTTTTT	CASMARTATNEKLFF
TRBJ2-1	.	TRBV5-6	.	14	TGTGCCAGCAGCCCCCCAGAATCCTTCAATGAGCAGTTCTTC	CASSPPESFNEQFF
TRBJ1-2	once	TRBV20-1	.	10	TGCAGTGCTCGGGACTCCGGCTACACCTTC	CSARDSGYTF
TRBJ1-5	.	TRBV7-3	.	12	TGTGCCAGCGCGGGGGCCAATCAGCCCCAGCATTTT	CASAGANQPQHF
TRBJ2-7	.	TRBV7-6	.	14	TGTGCCAGCAGCTCTGAGCGCGAGGACTACGAGCAGTACTTC	CASSSEREDYEQYF
TRBJ2-7	once	TRBV18	TRBD2	17	TGTGCCAGCTCACCCCGCTGGACTAGCGGAAGCTCCTACGAGCAGTACTTC	CASSPRWTSGSSYEQYF
TRBJ1-3	.	TRBV3-1/TRBV3-2	.	18	TGTGCCAGCAGCCAAGATCATGGGGGGGTCCTCTCTGGAAACACCATATATTTT	CASSQDHGGVLSGNTIYF
TRBJ2-3	.	TRBV6-2/TRBV6-3	TRBD1	20	TGTGCCAGCAGCCCGACCAACCGACAGGGGGTCTTTCAAAGGGCAGATACGCAGTATTTT	CASSPTNRQGVFQRADTQYF
TRBJ2-6	.	TRBV10-3	TRBD1	16	TGTGCCTCTGCGACAGGGAGCCTCTCTGGGGCCAACGTCCTGACTTTC	CASATGSLSGANVLTF
TRBJ1-1	.	TRBV24-1	TRBD1	16	TGTGCCACCAGTGGCGGGGAAGACAGGGGGCTCACTGAAGCTTTCTTT	CATSGGEDRGLTEAFF
TRBJ2-7	few	TRBV2	.	11	TGTGCCAGCAGTTCTCTCTACGAGCAGTACTTC	CASSSLYEQYF
TRBJ2-7	.	TRBV27	TRBD2	15	TGTGCCAGCAGTTTACTAGCGGGGGGCGCCTACGAGCAGTACTTC	CASSLLAGGAYEQYF
TRBJ2-2	once	TRBV7-9	.	17	TGTGCCAGCAGCTTAGGGCCCCGGACAGAGAACACCGGGGAGCTGTTTTTT	CASSLGPRTENTGELFF
TRBJ1-1	once	TRBV7-9	.	15	TGTGCCAGCAGCTTAGGGGCGGGCGCCAACACTGAAGCTTTCTTT	CASSLGAGANTEAFF
TRBJ1-1	.	TRBV7-2	.	13	TGTGCCAGCAGCTTACTGGGGAGGGCTGAAGCTTTCTTT	CASSLLGRAEAFF
TRBJ2-4	.	TRBV3-1/TRBV3-2	.	15	TGTGCCAGCAGCCAAGATTGGGCAGCCAAAAACATTCAGTACTTC	CASSQDWAAKNIQYF
TRBJ1-2	.	TRBV5-6	.	13	TGTGCCAGCAGCTTGGGCCCGTCGGATGGCTACACCTTC	CASSLGPSDGYTF
TRBJ2-1	.	TRBV7-3	TRBD2	16	TGTGCCAGCAGCGTCCAACTAGCGGGGGGGCGGAATGAGCAGTTCTTC	CASSVQLAGGRNEQFF
TRBJ2-7	.	TRBV5-6	TRBD1	14	TGTGCCAGCAGCTTGACCCAGGACAGGGCCTTATGGTACTTC	CASSLTQDRALWYF
TRBJ1-2	once	TRBV2	.	15	TGTGCCAGCAGGGAGACCCGGACGGTTCTCGAGGGCTACACCTTC	CASRETRTVLEGYTF
TRBJ2-7	.	TRBV4-1	TRBD1	14	TGCGCCAGCAGCCCCCGGGACAGTTCCTACGAGCAGTACTTC	CASSPRDSSYEQYF
TRBJ2-3	.	TRBV18	TRBD2	16	TGTGCCAGCTCACCACTCGCGGGAGGGCCCGCAGATACGCAGTATTTT	CASSPLAGGPADTQYF
TRBJ2-1	.	TRBV6-5	.	15	TGTGCCAGCAGTTTTTCAGGGCATTCCTACAATGAGCAGTTCTTC	CASSFSGHSYNEQFF
TRBJ1-1	.	TRBV10-3	.	15	TGTGCCATCAGGGAGCGGACGGATATGAACACTGAAGCTTTCTTT	CAIRERTDMNTEAFF
TRBJ1-5	.	TRBV23-1	.	16	TGCGCCAGCAGTCAATCGAGGGGGACTTTCAATCAGCCCCAGCATTTT	CASSQSRGTFNQPQHF
TRBJ2-4	.	TRBV28	TRBD2	16	TGTGCCAGCAAGCTAGCGGGGGAGGGGGCCAGGGACATTCAGTACTTC	CASKLAGEGARDIQYF
TRBJ2-2	.	TRBV4-3	.	12	TGCGCCAGCAGCGGAGCAGCCGGGGAGCTGTTTTTT	CASSGAAGELFF
TRBJ1-4	.	TRBV7-2	.	15	TGTGCCAGCAGCACAGTCGGAGGGAGTAATGAAAAACTGTTTTTT	CASSTVGGSNEKLFF
TRBJ2-7	.	TRBV7-9	.	12	TGTGCCAGCAGCTTAAATGCGTACGAGCAGTACTTC	CASSLNAYEQYF
TRBJ2-7	.	TRBV19	.	14	TGTGCCAGTAGTATACAGCCCGACTCCTACGAGCAGTACTTC	CASSIQPDSYEQYF
TRBJ1-1	.	TRBV18	TRBD1	16	TGTGCCAGCTCACCACGCCAGGGGGGGATGAACACTGAAGCTTTCTTT	CASSPRQGGMNTEAFF
TRBJ1-6	.	TRBV7-3	.	13	TGTGCCAGCAGCTTAGGGCTAGAGTCACCCCTCCACTTT	CASSLGLESPLHF
TRBJ1-3	.	TRBV5-1	.	15	TGCGCCAGCAGCTTGGCCGGTGGGGGAGGAAACACCATATATTTT	CASSLAGGGGNTIYF
TRBJ1-6	.	TRBV5-1	.	15	TGCGCCAGCAGCTCCCAGAGTAGGGAGAATTCACCCCTCCACTTT	CASSSQSRENSPLHF
TRBJ2-1	once	TRBV27	.	14	TGTGCCAGCGGCCTTTTGAGCTCCTACAATGAGCAGTTCTTC	CASGLLSSYNEQFF
TRBJ1-2	once	TRBV6-2/TRBV6-3	.	13	TGTGCCAGCAGTAACCAGGGGTACTATGGCTACACCTTC	CASSNQGYYGYTF
TRBJ2-3	.	TRBV7-9	.	14	TGTGCCAGCAGCTCCGGAGACGTACGTGATACGCAGTATTTT	CASSSGDVRDTQYF
TRBJ1-1	.	TRBV5-6	.	15	TGTGCCAGCAGCCCCGACAGCGGGGGGGACACTGAAGCTTTCTTT	CASSPDSGGDTEAFF
TRBJ1-5	.	TRBV9	TRBD1	13	TGTGCCAGCAGCGGGACAGGGGATCAGCCCCAGCATTTT	CASSGTGDQPQHF